What follows are 30 T cell receptor beta chains derived from one specimen sequenced in a study of T cell responses to AZD1222 COVID-19 vaccine. TCRdb keeps only in-frame clones here, not all; method: immunoSEQ multiplex PCR. Of some 91,000 clones in the sample, 75% to 90% are singletons; the top ten hold over 2%. This specimen was peripheral blood, taken on day 0 of AZD1222 vaccination. The source is an adult in good health.

V gene TRBV30 combines with J gene TRBJ1-2; 7 nucleotides agree with TRBD1. Germline CDR1 GTSNPN, CDR2 SVGIG (reference sequence). Trimming at V came to 5 bases and at J to 3 bases, leaving 6 bases not matched to a gene. CDR3 length equals 13 residues. CDR3 protein: CAWGTVADYGYTF. The CDR3 bases are TGTGCCTGGGGGACAGTCGCCGACTATGGCTACACCTTC. Filled out from reference TRBV30 and TRBJ1-2, the complete variable domain reads SQTIHQWPATLVQPVGSPLSLECTVEGTSNPNLYWYRQAAGRGLQLLFYSVGIGQISSEVPQNLSASRPQDRQFILSSKKLLLSDSGFYLCAWGTVADYGYTFGSGTRLTVV.

The rearrangement links TRBV19 to TRBJ2-7, with TRBD2 as a possible D gene (6 bases). Per germline, CDR1 LNHDA and CDR2 SQIVND (reference sequence). The V gene lost 1 base and the J gene lost 3 bases, with 13 bases spanning the gap. CDR3 size: 15 residues. This CDR3 is CASSIGASEDYEQYF. CDR3 in DNA: TGTGCCAGTAGTATAGGGGCTAGCGAGGACTACGAGCAGTACTTC.

This clone showed up just a few times. The gene calls are TRBV7-2 and TRBJ2-1; the D gene is possibly TRBD2 (6 bases). V lost 3 bases to trimming and J lost 7 bases, with 16 bases between them. The CDR3 extends over 15 amino acids. The germline CDR1 and CDR2 sequences are SGHTA and FQGNSA. The CDR3 nucleotides read TGTGCCAGCAGCTTCGGAGGGGCAAATAATAATGAGCAGTTCTTC. Residues: CASSFGGANNNEQFF.

The rearrangement links TRBV20-1 to TRBJ1-2, with 8 bases aligning to TRBD1. Trimming at V came to 3 bases and at J to 6 bases, leaving 12 bases not matched to a gene. Looked up from germline, CDR1 is DFQATT and CDR2 is SNEGSKA (reference sequence). CDR3 length: 15 residues. CDR3 amino acids: CSASKRPGTGDGYTF. CDR3 coding DNA: TGCAGTGCTAGTAAACGCCCCGGGACAGGAGATGGCTACACCTTC.

The chain employs TRBV6-5 and TRBJ1-2; D might be TRBD1 (5 bases). V lost 6 bases, J lost 4 bases, and 12 bases lay in between. CDR1 is MNHEY, CDR2 SVGAGI, per germline. This CDR3 contains 13 residues. The CDR3 DNA is TGTGCCAGCAGCCTGGGGCCGCTCTATGGCTACACCTTC. Its translation: CASSLGPLYGYTF.

This chain links TRBV18 with TRBJ1-2; maybe TRBD1 (6 bases). The CDR3 consists of 13 residues. CDR1 KGHSH and CDR2 LQKENI come from the germline V gene. The V and J ends lost 3 bases and 8 bases respectively, with 13 bases between them. This chain's CDR3 is CASSPNRVGGYTF. The CDR3 DNA sequence: TGTGCCAGCTCACCGAACAGGGTGGGGGGCTACACCTTC.

This chain uses TRBV7-2 with TRBJ2-5; 8 bases are shared with TRBD2. With 5 bases clipped from V and 2 bases from J, the junction kept 7 bases outside the gene matches. CDR3 length: 15 amino acids. Germline loops: CDR1 SGHTA, CDR2 FQGNSA. The CDR3 loop reads CASSRGLALQETQYF. The CDR3 region has the DNA TGTGCCAGCAGCAGAGGACTAGCCTTACAAGAGACCCAGTACTTC.

CDR3 amino acids: CASSARLASDTQYF. CDR3 DNA sequence: TGCGCCAGCAGTGCTCGACTAGCTTCAGATACGCAGTATTTT. V and J are TRBV10-1 and TRBJ2-3; the match to TRBD2 covers 7 bases. Germline trimming cut 4 bases from V and 4 bases from J; bases unmatched to any gene: 5. The CDR3 length is 14 residues. Germline CDR1 and CDR2: WNHNN and SYGVQD (reference sequence).

The gene calls are TRBV10-3 and TRBJ2-3; D not resolved. V lost 3 bases and J lost 4, with 8 bases in between. Germline CDR1 reads ENHRY; CDR2 reads SYGVKD. CDR3 size: 13 residues. CDR3 sequence: CAISEHTADTQYF. The CDR3 bases are TGTGCCATCAGTGAACACACGGCAGATACGCAGTATTTT.

V is TRBV6-5 and J is TRBJ1-2; D ambiguous. V was shortened by 8 bases and J by 8 bases, with 18 bases between the two germline ends. Germline-derived CDR1 and CDR2 are MNHEY and SVGAGI. This CDR3 comprises 13 residues. CDR3 region: CASLTPAKGGYTF. The CDR3 nucleotides are TGTGCCAGCCTGACGCCGGCGAAAGGAGGCTACACCTTC.

The rearrangement uses TRBV6-6 and TRBJ1-2, with TRBD1 matching over 7 bases. V gave up 8 bases and J gave up 4 bases; unmatched junction bases: 4. This CDR3 has 12 residues. The germline V gene encodes CDR1 MNHNY and CDR2 SVGAGI (reference sequence). This CDR3 is CASRQGLYGYTF. The CDR3 nucleotides read TGTGCCAGCCGACAGGGCCTCTATGGCTACACCTTC.

This chain uses TRBV3-1 (or the pseudogene TRBV3-2) with TRBJ2-2; D unresolved. The CDR3 loop spans 19 amino acids. Per the germline V gene, CDR1 is LGHDT and CDR2 is YNNKEL (reference sequence). With 1 base removed from V and 0 bases from J, the gap between germline ends came to 18 bases. CDR3 loop: CASSQGRSALGSNTGELFF. The CDR3 DNA reads TGTGCCAGCAGCCAAGGAAGGTCGGCCTTGGGGTCGAACACCGGGGAGCTGTTTTTT.

The V gene is TRBV7-3, the J gene TRBJ2-5; no clear D. V dropped 5 bases and J dropped 1 base, with 8 bases sitting between them. Looked up from germline, CDR1 is SGHTA and CDR2 is FQGTGA. The CDR3 is 13 residues long. CDR3 region: CASSLNPQETQYF. The CDR3 DNA reads TGTGCCAGCAGCCTCAACCCCCAAGAGACCCAGTACTTC.

CDR3 sequence reads: CASTSGTSDYEQYF. CDR3 nucleotides: TGCGCCAGCACATCCGGGACTAGCGACTACGAGCAGTACTTC. The chain carries TRBV10-2 and TRBJ2-7; TRBD2 agrees at 10 bases. J lost 3 bases, V lost 7 bases, and 6 bases had no gene match. There are 14 residues in the CDR3. CDR1 and CDR2 (germline): WSHSY, SAAADI.

The chain links TRBV5-4 to TRBJ1-2; D gene unclear. There are 13 residues in the CDR3. CDR1 and CDR2 from the germline V gene are SGHNT and YYREEE (reference sequence). The V gene lost 2 bases and the J gene lost 3 bases, with 8 bases spanning the gap. This CDR3 reads CASSFGEDYGYTF. For the CDR3, the DNA is TGTGCCAGCAGCTTCGGGGAGGACTATGGCTACACCTTC.

In its sample, this clone was seen many times. The V and J genes are TRBV7-8 and TRBJ1-5, with 8 nucleotides matching TRBD1. The germline V gene encodes CDR1 SGHVS and CDR2 FQNEAQ. The CDR3 totals 17 residues. Trimming cost V 2 bases and J 2 bases; bases outside gene matches: 8. CDR3: CASSLLAGTGGNQPQHF. The DNA for the CDR3 is TGTGCCAGCAGCTTACTCGCAGGGACAGGTGGCAATCAGCCCCAGCATTTT. Looking up the rest from reference TRBV7-8 and TRBJ1-5 gives the full variable domain: GAGVSQSPRYKVAKRGQDVALRCDPISGHVSLFWYQQALGQGPEFLTYFQNEAQLDKSGLPSDRFFAERPEGSVSTLKIQRTQQEDSAVYLCASSLLAGTGGNQPQHFGDGTRLSIL.

The rearrangement uses TRBV23-1 and TRBJ1-2; D gene unclear. TRBV23-1 is an ORF; its function is uncertain. Trimming took off 10 bases at V and 1 base at J, with 25 bases between the two ends. There are 17 residues in the CDR3. This CDR3 reads CATEIPVVETHNYGYTF. As DNA, the CDR3 is TGCGCCACCGAAATCCCGGTGGTAGAAACGCATAACTATGGCTACACCTTC.

The chain carries TRBV30 and TRBJ1-2, with a tentative D call TRBD1 (5 bases). CDR1 GTSNPN and CDR2 SVGIG come from the germline V gene (reference sequence). The length of the CDR3 is 14 residues. The ends were cut back, 1 base at V and 4 bases at J, with 13 bases in the middle. CDR3 residues: CAWSGGTASYGYTF. The CDR3 nucleotides read TGTGCCTGGAGTGGGGGCACAGCTTCCTATGGCTACACCTTC.

The J gene is TRBJ1-2, the V gene TRBV19; D not resolved. The CDR3 has 16 amino acids. The V end lost 6 bases, the J end lost 5 bases, and 22 bases lay between the germline ends. Germline V gene data show CDR1 as LNHDA and CDR2 as SQIVND (reference sequence). The CDR3 protein is CASSPIGDSLSYGYTF. Here the CDR3 DNA reads TGTGCCAGTAGCCCAATTGGGGATTCTCTGTCTTATGGCTACACCTTC.

The chain has TRBV5-5 and TRBJ1-1; D unresolved. CDR3 length equals 13 residues. Germline V CDR1 and CDR2: SGHKS, YYEKEE (reference sequence). The V gene lost 6 bases and the J gene lost 0 bases, with 9 bases spanning the gap. The CDR3 protein is CASTFRMNTEAFF. As DNA, the CDR3 is TGTGCCAGCACCTTCAGAATGAACACTGAAGCTTTCTTT.

The rearrangement links TRBV6-5 to TRBJ1-2, with D unresolved. Per the germline V gene, CDR1 is MNHEY and CDR2 is SVGAGI. The CDR3 spans 12 residues. The V end was cut by 10 bases, the J end by 4 bases, with 13 bases between. CDR3 in DNA: TGTGCCACCCGGATGAACGCCTATGGCTACACCTTC. This encodes CATRMNAYGYTF.

The V gene is TRBV30, the J gene TRBJ1-6; D remains ambiguous. Germline assignment: CDR1 GTSNPN and CDR2 SVGIG (reference sequence). With 4 bases removed from V and 9 bases from J, the gap between germline ends came to 10 bases. CDR3 length: 12 amino acids. The CDR3 loop is CAWTRVGSPLHF. The CDR3 DNA sequence: TGTGCCTGGACCCGGGTGGGTTCACCCCTCCACTTT.

The chain combines TRBV7-2 with TRBJ1-1; D is unresolved. This CDR3 contains 15 residues. Germline V gives CDR1 SGHTA, CDR2 FQGNSA. The V end lost 4 bases, the J end lost 4 bases, and 16 bases lay between the germline ends. The CDR3 region has the DNA TGTGCCAGCAGCTCTCCTTTCAGAGGGAGCACTGAAGCTTTCTTT. It specifies CASSSPFRGSTEAFF.

The chain links TRBV6-5 to TRBJ2-1, with 8 bases matching TRBD2. J was trimmed by 8 bases and V by 6 bases; bases with no gene match: 9. Germline CDR1 is MNHEY and CDR2 is SVGAGI. The CDR3 loop spans 14 amino acids. The CDR3 protein is CASRTRGAWDEQFF. The CDR3 DNA sequence: TGTGCCAGCAGGACGCGGGGGGCTTGGGATGAGCAGTTCTTC.

The chain couples TRBV19 to TRBJ1-2, with TRBD1 matching over 7 bases. J was trimmed by 0 bases and V by 5 bases; bases with no gene match: 6. The germline CDR1 and CDR2 sequences are LNHDA and SQIVND (reference sequence). The CDR3 sequence is 15 residues long. The CDR3: CASSSGQEANYGYTF. For the CDR3, the DNA is TGTGCCAGTAGTTCCGGACAGGAGGCTAACTATGGCTACACCTTC.

The chain has TRBV11-2 and TRBJ1-2; a weak D match, TRBD1 (5 bases). V lost 2 bases to trimming and J lost 5 bases, with 18 bases between them. Germline V CDR1 and CDR2: SGHAT, FQNNGV. This CDR3 is built from 16 residues. The CDR3 loop is CASSLNPSGGIYGYTF. CDR3 sequence (DNA): TGTGCCAGCAGCTTAAACCCCTCGGGGGGAATATATGGCTACACCTTC.

The chain couples TRBV2 to TRBJ2-7; 12 bases are shared with TRBD1. Trimming cost V 8 bases and J 3 bases; bases outside gene matches: 5. CDR3 length equals 14 residues. CDR1 SNHLY and CDR2 FYNNEI come from the germline V gene. The CDR3 spells CASYGTGGFYEQYF. CDR3 coding DNA: TGTGCCAGCTACGGGACAGGGGGCTTCTACGAGCAGTACTTC.

The chain employs TRBV29-1 and TRBJ1-6; D unclear. The CDR3 spans 13 residues. V was pared by 7 bases and J by 9 bases, with 16 bases between. Germline-derived CDR1 and CDR2 are SQVTM and ANQGSEA. The CDR3 nucleotides are TGCAGCGCAACGGACCGGTCGGGTTCACCCCTCCACTTT. As protein: CSATDRSGSPLHF.

The rearrangement links TRBV12-3 or TRBV12-4 to TRBJ1-1; TRBD1 is a possible D gene (5 bases). The V end lost 5 bases, the J end lost 10 bases, and 17 bases lay between the germline ends. The CDR3 totals 13 residues. CDR3 loop: CASSPQEGISAFF. CDR3 coding DNA: TGTGCCAGCAGTCCCCAAGAGGGGATCTCAGCTTTCTTT.

The V call is TRBV4-2, the J call TRBJ2-7; D may be TRBD2 (6 bases). In germline, CDR1 is LGHNA, CDR2 YNFKEQ. The germline V and J ends were trimmed by 0 bases and 5 bases, with 17 bases remaining between them. The CDR3 runs to 16 residues. The CDR3 DNA reads as TGTGCCAGCAGCCAAGACCCTTCGGGGGAGCCGGACGAGCAGTACTTC. Residues: CASSQDPSGEPDEQYF.